This entry concerns a single T cell receptor beta chain. This sample is part of a study of identical twins. TCRdb fed the 5' RACE reads into MiXCR, producing one record per CDR3 protein. The sample includes some 500,000 distinct CDR3 sequences, roughly a fifth seen only once; the top ten take roughly 0.9%. V was clipped by 3 bases and J by 2 bases; unmatched bases: 2. CDR3 length equals 13 residues. Per germline, CDR1 GTSNPN and CDR2 SVGIG (reference sequence). These data were also filed under a second study, of T cells expressing NK-cell markers.

Sample: CD4+ T cells sorted from blood. This rearrangement joins TRBV30 to TRBJ2-7, with 9 bases matching TRBD1. This clonotype was obtained from a woman between 18 and 29 years old in good health. CDR3: CAWSRTGAYEQYF. CDR3 bases: TGTGCCTGGAGCCGGACAGGGGCCTACGAGCAGTACTTC.